This T cell receptor (beta chain) was sequenced in a study of T-cell reconstitution after alpha-beta-depleted transplantation in children. Molecular barcoding with unique molecular identifiers was used for the TCRbeta library. TCRdb re-called the PCR reads with MiXCR, one entry per CDR3 protein. The sample lists about 610,000 distinct CDR3 sequences; about 10% were seen once. V gave up 3 bases and J gave up 4 bases, with 12 bases separating them. Germline assignment: CDR1 SNHLY and CDR2 FYNNEI. This CDR3 comprises 14 residues. This clonotype has a count of ten or more. This sequence originates from a human donor who donated a stem cell graft to a child with acute myeloid leukemia. The chain recombines TRBV2 with TRBJ2-5; D might be TRBD1 (6 bases). The specimen was PBMCs from the stem cell graft donor, collected from the stem cell graft. CDR3: CASSDNRDIETQYF. The CDR3 DNA sequence: TGTGCCAGCAGTGATAACCGGGACATAGAGACCCAGTACTTC.